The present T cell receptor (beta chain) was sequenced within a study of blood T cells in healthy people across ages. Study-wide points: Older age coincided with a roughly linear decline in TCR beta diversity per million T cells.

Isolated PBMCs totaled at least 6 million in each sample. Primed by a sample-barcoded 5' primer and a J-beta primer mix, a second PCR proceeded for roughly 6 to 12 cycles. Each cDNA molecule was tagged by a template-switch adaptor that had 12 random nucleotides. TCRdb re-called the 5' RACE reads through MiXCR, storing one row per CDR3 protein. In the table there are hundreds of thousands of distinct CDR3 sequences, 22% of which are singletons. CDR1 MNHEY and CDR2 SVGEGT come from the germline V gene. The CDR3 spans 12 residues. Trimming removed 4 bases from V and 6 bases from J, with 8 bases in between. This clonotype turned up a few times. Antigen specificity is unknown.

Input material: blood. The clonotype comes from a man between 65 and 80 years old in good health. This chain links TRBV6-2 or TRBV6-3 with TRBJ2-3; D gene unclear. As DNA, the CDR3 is TGTGCCAGCAGTTGGGATTTGGATACGCAGTATTTT. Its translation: CASSWDLDTQYF.